Detailed here is one T cell receptor beta chain. The data are from a study of blood T cell repertoires in COVID-19. Study-wide background: Both acute and convalescent COVID-19 samples were obtained from the United States, Italy and Spain. T cells, B-cell-depleted T cells, or PBMCs provided the cDNA or gDNA that served as material.

Donors were grouped by their self-reported clinical history. The CDR3 loop spans 15 amino acids. V lost 5 bases and J lost 3; bases outside the gene matches: 7. CDR1 SEHNR and CDR2 FQNEAQ come from the germline V gene (reference sequence). Method: immunoSEQ multiplex PCR; TCRdb's copy keeps in-frame clones and lacks some. The sample has a few hundred thousand clones, approximately 89% seen once. The sample was PBMCs or T cells enriched from blood (not recorded which). The TCR sequence derives from a man aged 35 to 55 in a cohort exposed to, infected with or recovered from COVID-19 (not recorded which). V is TRBV7-9 and J is TRBJ1-5; 7 bases match TRBD1. The CDR3 reads CASSRTGQNNQPQHF. The DNA of the CDR3 is TGTGCCAGCAGCCGAACGGGACAGAACAATCAGCCCCAGCATTTT.